This T cell receptor beta chain was identified in a study of T-cell memory formation after mild COVID-19. As for the study in general: The study found TCR clusters largely donor specific.

The junction had 2 bases not matched to a gene; V was cut back by 2 bases and J by 3 bases. The germline gives CDR1 SEHNR, CDR2 FQNEAQ (reference sequence). The CDR3 contains 16 residues. This clonotype was seen only a few times. What it binds is not known. General study points: CD4/CD8 balance characterized clones contracting day 15 to 85, and CD4+ skew characterized later expanders. Pre-infection memory already had some responding clones, implying cross-reactive memory joined.

TCRdb passed the 5' RACE reads through MiXCR, listing each CDR3 protein once. This table has about 49,000 distinct CDR3 sequences, approximately 7% appearing once. The specimen was PBMCs or a T cell subset sorted from them (not recorded which). The V and J genes are TRBV7-9 and TRBJ2-3, with TRBD2 identical over 13 bases. The sequence was collected from a man in his late teens or twenties who had mild COVID-19 (a few samples of this study predate the infection). Cell type and time point are not known. The CDR3 loop is CASSLTSGGATDTQYF. The CDR3 DNA is TGTGCCAGCAGCTTAACTAGCGGGGGGGCGACAGATACGCAGTATTTT.